These 21 T cell receptor beta chains came from one sample sequenced in a study of regulatory T cells in long-lasting Graves disease. To make TCR beta libraries, researchers used iRepertoire HTBI primers and Arm-PCR of CDR3 regions. TCRdb reprocessed the multiplex PCR reads via MiXCR and lists one record per CDR3 protein. The repertoire holds 360,000 or so distinct CDR3 sequences, roughly 25% seen once, with around a quarter in the top ten. Time point meaning: persistent/refractory GD, antithyroid drugs over 5 years with positive TRAb. With RNA extracted from PBMCs as input, the TCR library was made. Material: peripheral blood mononuclear cells (PBMCs), obtained when the disease was refractory, from a patient treated with antithyroid drugs. These receptors were taken from a woman aged 40 to 50 with Graves disease.

This clonotype showed up many times. The rearrangement links TRBV7-2 to TRBJ2-7; the D is unclear. This CDR3 has 12 residues. The V end lost 3 bases, the J end lost 2 bases, and 5 bases lay between the germline ends. Germline lookup yields CDR1 SGHTA and CDR2 FQGNSA. The CDR3 sequence: CASSFTTYEQYF. CDR3 DNA sequence: TGTGCCAGCAGCTTCACGACCTACGAGCAGTACTTC.

This clonotype was counted a few times. V is TRBV5-1 and J is TRBJ2-2; 9 positions agree with TRBD1. The trim removed 4 bases at V and 7 bases at J, leaving 11 bases unmatched. Looked up from germline, CDR1 is SGHRS and CDR2 is YFSETQ. The CDR3 sequence is 16 residues long. The chain's CDR3 is CASSIGTGLSGGELFF. Here the CDR3 DNA reads TGCGCCAGCAGCATCGGGACAGGGTTGAGCGGCGGGGAGCTGTTTTTT.

This clonotype has ten or more counts. V usage is TRBV6-1 and J usage is TRBJ2-7; 7 bases agree with TRBD1. This CDR3 spans 13 amino acids. Looked up from germline, CDR1 is MNHNS and CDR2 is SASEGT. The V and J ends lost 3 bases and 4 bases, in that order; junction bases with no gene match: 3. The DNA of the CDR3 is TGTGCCAGCAGTGACCAGACAGGGTACGAGCAGTACTTC. Protein product: CASSDQTGYEQYF.

In its sample, this clonotype was seen many times. The CDR3 here is CASRFEPGLAYEQYF. The CDR3 nucleotides read TGTGCCAGCAGATTCGAGCCGGGACTAGCCTACGAGCAGTACTTC. The chain employs TRBV11-2 and TRBJ2-7, with TRBD2 matching 8 bases. Looked up from germline, CDR1 is SGHAT and CDR2 is FQNNGV. Germline trimming cut 6 bases from V and 2 bases from J; bases unmatched to any gene: 9. The CDR3 is made up of 15 amino acids.

This clonotype was seen repeatedly, ten times or more. V is TRBV28 and J is TRBJ1-1; D is unclear. The ends were cut back, 7 bases at V and 1 base at J, with 7 bases in the middle. CDR1 and CDR2 (germline): MDHEN, SYDVKM. CDR3 length: 12 amino acids. The CDR3 loop reads CASKEANTEAFF. The CDR3 nucleotides read TGTGCCAGCAAGGAGGCGAACACTGAAGCTTTCTTT.

V gene TRBV27 combines with J gene TRBJ2-3; TRBD2 is a possible D gene (6 bases). The V end lost 4 bases, the J end lost 11 bases, and 13 bases lay between the germline ends. CDR3 length: 12 amino acids. Germline CDR1 MNHEY, CDR2 SMNVEV (reference sequence). The CDR3 loop is CASSSRAEGQYF. CDR3 bases: TGTGCCAGCAGTTCCCGGGCGGAGGGGCAGTATTTT.

This clonotype has more than one count but fewer than ten. The genes are TRBV29-1 and TRBJ2-5; a weak D match, TRBD2 (6 bases). Trimming left V 8 bases short and J 3 bases short, with 13 bases between. This CDR3 is built from 12 residues. The germline V gene encodes CDR1 SQVTM and CDR2 ANQGSEA. The CDR3 DNA reads TGCAGCACCGGGACTGCAGAAGAGACCCAGTACTTC. The encoded protein is CSTGTAEETQYF.

This clonotype was seen a handful of times. This rearrangement joins TRBV20-1 to TRBJ1-5, with D unclear. The CDR3 is 16 residues long. Germline V gene lookup returns CDR1 DFQATT and CDR2 SNEGSKA (reference sequence). V was clipped by 3 bases and J by 2 bases, with 17 bases between them. CDR3 sequence (DNA): TGCAGTGCTAGCTCCCGTTTAAGTAGTGGCAATCAGCCCCAGCATTTT. It yields the protein CSASSRLSSGNQPQHF.

The J gene is TRBJ2-2, the V gene TRBV19; the match to TRBD2 covers 9 bases. The CDR3 is 17 amino acids. With 7 bases clipped from V and 4 bases from J, the junction kept 13 bases outside the gene matches. CDR1 and CDR2 (germline): LNHDA, SQIVND (reference sequence). This chain's CDR3 is CASKPPGRREGTGELFF. Written as DNA, the CDR3 is TGTGCCAGTAAACCCCCAGGAAGGCGGGAGGGCACCGGGGAGCTGTTTTTT.

The J gene is TRBJ1-2, the V gene TRBV28; no reliable D call. V lost 7 bases and J lost 4, with 19 bases in between. Per germline, CDR1 MDHEN and CDR2 SYDVKM. The CDR3 consists of 15 residues. CDR3 sequence: CASTTGGSWGYGYTF. CDR3 DNA: TGTGCCAGCACCACTGGAGGGAGTTGGGGCTATGGCTACACCTTC.

The genes are TRBV20-1 and TRBJ2-7; D might be TRBD1 or TRBD2, each matching 5 bases. The CDR3 runs to 13 residues. Trimming removed 0 bases from V and 5 bases from J, with 11 bases in between. Germline CDR1 DFQATT, CDR2 SNEGSKA (reference sequence). Here the CDR3 reads CSARDPRGNEQYF. Here the CDR3 DNA reads TGCAGTGCTAGAGATCCTCGGGGCAACGAGCAGTACTTC.

The chain combines TRBV6-5 with TRBJ2-1, with 9 bases matching TRBD2. Germline V gives CDR1 MNHEY, CDR2 SVGAGI. The junction had 3 bases not matched to a gene; V was cut back by 2 bases and J by 7 bases. This CDR3 comprises 14 residues. For the CDR3, the DNA is TGTGCCAGCAGTTACCACGGACTAGCGAATGAGCAGTTCTTC. This gives the protein CASSYHGLANEQFF.

The rearrangement links TRBV5-4 to TRBJ2-6; unclear D gene. Germline V CDR1 and CDR2: SGHNT, YYREEE (reference sequence). Trimming left V 4 bases short and J 2 bases short, with 13 bases between. The CDR3 loop spans 16 amino acids. CDR3 bases: TGTGCCAGCAGCCATGTGCTCGGGCCTGGGGCCAACGTCCTGACTTTC. As protein: CASSHVLGPGANVLTF.

This clonotype has more than one count but fewer than ten. The genes are TRBV6-1 and TRBJ1-2, with D uncertain. CDR3 length: 12 amino acids. Trimming left V 3 bases short and J 8 bases short, with 10 bases between. Germline V lookup: CDR1 MNHNS, CDR2 SASEGT. The CDR3 region has the DNA TGTGCCAGCAGTGACGTGGTCTTGGGCTACACCTTC. This encodes CASSDVVLGYTF.

On this clonotype itself: One end of the junction varies from germline; a read error may be responsible. The chain recombines TRBV28 with TRBJ2-7; TRBD2 agrees at 8 bases. The germline V gene encodes CDR1 MDHEN and CDR2 SYDVKM. This CDR3 region has 15 residues. CDR3 sequence: CASSLRGGRSYEQCF. The CDR3 DNA sequence: TGTGCCAGCAGTTTACGAGGCGGGAGGTCCTACGAGCAGTGCTTC.

This clonotype was detected many times. V gene TRBV6-1 combines with J gene TRBJ2-5; 7 bases match TRBD1. The CDR3 totals 13 residues. V was clipped by 6 bases and J by 3 bases; unmatched bases: 4. CDR1 is MNHNS, CDR2 SASEGT, per germline. The CDR3 loop is CASSTGTEETQYF. The CDR3 region has the DNA TGTGCCAGCAGCACCGGGACAGAAGAGACCCAGTACTTC.

The V call is TRBV7-3, the J call TRBJ2-6; the match to TRBD2 covers 7 bases. Trimming at V came to 0 bases and at J to 13 bases, leaving 0 bases not matched to a gene. The CDR3 covers 12 residues. The germline CDR1 and CDR2 sequences are SGHTA and FQGTGA. The CDR3 DNA sequence: TGTGCCAGCAGCTTAACCGGGGGGGTCCTGACTTTC. This encodes CASSLTGGVLTF.

Only a few counts were recorded for this clonotype. Because the CDR3 is missing its conserved closing phenylalanine or tryptophan, this is likely a read error. This chain uses TRBV7-9 with TRBJ1-5; the D is unclear. The CDR3 length is 13 residues. V was clipped by 3 bases and J by 5 bases, with 8 bases between them. CDR1 and CDR2 (germline): SEHNR, FQNEAQ (reference sequence). The DNA for the CDR3 is TGTGCCAGCAGCTTGGCGACTGATCAGCCCCAGCATCTT. This translates into CASSLATDQPQHL.

The chain employs TRBV7-2 and TRBJ2-7; D remains ambiguous. Between the trimmed V and J ends, which lost 3 bases and 3 bases, there was a span of 9 bases. The CDR3 length is 13 residues. The germline CDR1 and CDR2 sequences are SGHTA and FQGNSA. CDR3 in DNA: TGTGCCAGCAGCTTTGACACGCGCTACGAGCAGTACTTC. Translation gives CASSFDTRYEQYF.

This clonotype was observed at least ten times. This sequence joins TRBV29-1 and TRBJ2-5; D is unclear. The germline CDR1 and CDR2 sequences are SQVTM and ANQGSEA. The ends were cut back, 7 bases at V and 0 bases at J, with 12 bases in the middle. This CDR3 spans 13 amino acids. The CDR3 region has the DNA TGCAGCGACCAGGACGGGTACCAAGAGACCCAGTACTTC. Translating gives CSDQDGYQETQYF.

This clonotype was seen only a few times. The chain carries TRBV5-1 and TRBJ1-1; D not certain. The germline V and J ends were trimmed by 2 bases and 0 bases, with 8 bases remaining between them. Germline V gene lookup returns CDR1 SGHRS and CDR2 YFSETQ. The CDR3 length is 14 residues. CDR3 sequence: CASSFGIMNTEAFF. The CDR3 DNA is TGCGCCAGCAGCTTTGGGATTATGAACACTGAAGCTTTCTTT.